This paragraph covers one T cell receptor (beta chain) sequence. This clone's antigen is unknown. The input lacks base qualities; no much larger clone sits a single base away. The entry originates in a study of blood T cell repertoires in COVID-19 (dated by TCRdb to the early 2020s). As for the study more broadly: Samples covering the acute and convalescent phases of COVID-19 were provided by collaborators in the United States, Italy and Spain. The material from the prospective study consisted of cDNA or gDNA derived from T cells, B-cell-depleted T cells, or PBMCs. Deeply sampled blood TCRbeta repertoires from subjects exposed to, actively infected with, or recovered from COVID-19 were included in the dataset. A freely available public database, intended as a resource for researchers studying the immune response to SARS-CoV-2, is where the repertoires were released. Samples came from the ongoing ImmuneRACE study (first 160 participants) plus 1,254 subjects from 6 global collaborators. A de-identified subject ID, COVID-19 status, age in years and sex were almost always included in the sample metadata. HLA class I and class II types, where available, came from metadata supplied by the sample provider rather than from assay-based typing.

V lost 7 bases and J lost 3 bases, and the count of bases not matched to a germline gene is 3. The germline V gene supplies CDR1 SQVTM and CDR2 ANQGSEA. The CDR3 has 13 amino acids, counting the end cysteine and phenylalanine. The entry retains the CDR3 DNA only, 39 bases that are in frame from base 1. The immunoSEQ Assay, a bias-controlled multiplex PCR, was used to amplify TCRbeta CDR3 regions from genomic DNA. Processing in the source paper ran as follows. Nucleated cell counts per sample were estimated from amplification of reference gene primers within the assay. To quantify the absolute abundance of each unique TCRbeta CDR3 rearrangement, sequence reads were collapsed and filtered. For each sample, productive Simpson clonality was calculated by taking the square root of Simpson's diversity index across productive rearrangements. What TCRdb holds here is the immuneACCESS table cut down to in-frame rearrangements. Part of the clones is not present; checked against another copy, under half of the missing clones reflect an unresolved V gene, and the others are unexplained. For V, J and clone size, that table is used; D and trimming come from the DNA. In all, the sample holds roughly 34,000 clones, and 90% of those were seen once. The top ten constitute under 2% of the sample.

The collaborating institutions used their own protocols to collect whole blood in K2EDTA tubes. Collaborator samples were shipped for TCRbeta analysis as frozen whole blood, isolated PBMCs, or DNA extracted from either sample type. The research as a whole found: The quantity of clinical and demographic metadata differed by source and by participant and was supplied without curation.

Source material: peripheral blood. Recombination joined TRBV29-1 with TRBJ1-5; the junction holds 10 bases that match TRBD1. The source of this sequence is a man in his fifties or sixties with active COVID-19. CDR3 reads: CSAGQGYNQPQHF. The nucleotide sequence is given as TGCAGCGCGGGACAGGGGTACAATCAGCCCCAGCATTTT.